The 29 T cell receptor beta chains presented below share a single source sample, sequenced in a study of blood T cell repertoires in COVID-19. Clones were read by immunoSEQ multiplex PCR, and TCRdb kept only the in-frame ones, dropping some. This table has a few hundred thousand clones, 80% to 90% appearing once. The specimen sequenced was peripheral blood. These receptors all stem from a woman aged 30 to 39 with active or convalescent COVID-19.

The genes are TRBV7-2 and TRBJ2-7; 13 bases fit TRBD2. After removal of 2 bases from V and 2 bases from J, the junction contained 6 bases not matched to a gene. This CDR3 comprises 17 residues. Germline values: CDR1 SGHTA, CDR2 FQGNSA. This CDR3 is CASSLQLAGGRAYEQYF. The CDR3 bases are TGTGCCAGCAGCTTACAACTAGCGGGGGGGCGCGCCTACGAGCAGTACTTC.

Only one count was recorded for this clone. J is TRBJ1-1 and V is TRBV6-5; a weak D match, TRBD1 (6 bases). In germline, CDR1 is MNHEY, CDR2 SVGAGI. The CDR3 runs to 14 residues. Trimming took off 6 bases at V and 3 bases at J, with 14 bases between the two ends. The CDR3 region has the DNA TGTGCCAGCAGCCGGGGGGAGGGGGACACTGAAGCTTTCTTT. Translation: CASSRGEGDTEAFF.

The chain employs TRBV28 and TRBJ1-5; 7 nucleotides match TRBD1. After removal of 5 bases from V and 5 bases from J, the junction contained 9 bases not matched to a gene. CDR1 and CDR2 (germline): MDHEN, SYDVKM. The CDR3 spans 15 residues. The DNA of the CDR3 is TGTGCCAGCAGTCACCAACTGACAGGGTATCAGCCCCAGCATTTT. Protein product: CASSHQLTGYQPQHF.

The J gene is TRBJ2-7, the V gene TRBV4-3; D is ambiguous. Trimming stripped 0 bases from V and 3 bases from J, with 9 bases between. The germline V gene has CDR1 LGHNA and CDR2 YSLEER. The CDR3 consists of 14 residues. In nucleotides, the CDR3 is TGCGCCAGCAGCCAAGATCGGGTTGACTACGAGCAGTACTTC. It specifies CASSQDRVDYEQYF.

This clone was seen just once. DNA for the CDR3: TGTGCCAGCAGCGCCGACAGGGGGCGTTCACTCGGGGAGCTGTTTTTT. It is translated as CASSADRGRSLGELFF. V usage is TRBV2 and J usage is TRBJ2-2, with 10 bases identical to TRBD1. The CDR3 length is 16 residues. V was pared by 6 bases and J by 7 bases, with 11 bases of the junction left unmatched. The germline V gene encodes CDR1 SNHLY and CDR2 FYNNEI. The whole variable domain, filled in from reference TRBV2 and TRBJ2-2, reads EPEVTQTPSHQVTQMGQEVILRCVPISNHLYFYWYRQILGQKVEFLVSFYNNEISEKSEIFDDQFSVERPDGSNFTLKIRSTKLEDSAMYFCASSADRGRSLGELFFGEGSRLTVL.

The rearrangement uses TRBV21-1 and TRBJ2-7; the table's D call, TRBD1, was not checked against the DNA. TRBV21-1 corresponds to a pseudogene. The CDR3 length is 14 residues. The CDR3: CASSQGSSYYEQYF. CDR3 nucleotides: TGTGCCAGCAGCCAGGGGAGTTCCTACTACGAGCAGTACTTC.

This chain joins TRBV4-1 and TRBJ1-1, with 10 bases fitting TRBD1. Germline-derived CDR1 and CDR2 are MGHRA and YSYEKL. The J segment lost 10 bases and the V segment lost 4 bases, leaving 9 bases of the junction unmatched. The CDR3 has 14 amino acids. The CDR3 DNA reads TGCGCCAGCAGCCGATCAGGGACAGGGGTTGGAGCTTTCTTT. It yields the protein CASSRSGTGVGAFF.

CDR3 in DNA: TGTGCCAGCAGTTACTCGACAGGTGCAACTAATGAAAAACTGTTTTTT. Its protein is CASSYSTGATNEKLFF. The chain combines TRBV6-6 with TRBJ1-4; TRBD1 might be the D (6 bases). This CDR3 spans 16 amino acids. Germline V gene sequence: CDR1 MNHNY, CDR2 SVGAGI (reference sequence). Trimming stripped 0 bases from V and 0 bases from J, with 8 bases between.

This chain uses TRBV10-3 with TRBJ1-2; D ambiguous. Per germline, CDR1 ENHRY and CDR2 SYGVKD. There are 12 residues in the CDR3. V was shortened by 3 bases and J by 8 bases, with 10 bases between the two germline ends. CDR3: CAISDGGYGYTF. DNA of the CDR3: TGTGCCATCAGTGACGGAGGTTACGGCTACACCTTC.

The rearrangement joins TRBV5-5 to TRBJ1-4; D is unresolved. V was clipped by 2 bases and J by 3 bases, with 11 bases between them. Germline V lookup: CDR1 SGHKS, CDR2 YYEKEE (reference sequence). The CDR3 has 15 amino acids. The CDR3 sequence: CASSFNERPNEKLFF. CDR3 nucleotides: TGTGCCAGCAGCTTTAATGAGAGGCCTAATGAAAAACTGTTTTTT.

The chain employs TRBV19 and TRBJ2-2; 8 bases fit TRBD1. V shed 1 base, J shed 1 base, and the junction held 8 bases outside the gene matches. CDR1 and CDR2 from the germline V gene are LNHDA and SQIVND (reference sequence). This CDR3 region has 18 residues. CDR3 residues: CASSIVGFGTGNTGELFF. In nucleotides, the CDR3 is TGTGCCAGTAGTATAGTGGGGTTCGGGACAGGGAACACCGGGGAGCTGTTTTTT.

The rearrangement links TRBV5-1 to TRBJ1-2; TRBD1 is a possible D gene (5 bases). Germline V gives CDR1 SGHRS, CDR2 YFSETQ. The V gene lost 0 bases and the J gene lost 8 bases, with 20 bases spanning the gap. The CDR3 runs to 16 residues. The CDR3 region is CASSLVAARGMEGYTF. The DNA of the CDR3 is TGCGCCAGCAGCTTGGTGGCGGCGCGGGGCATGGAGGGCTACACCTTC.

The chain links TRBV4-2 to TRBJ1-6; D gene uncertain. Germline V gene lookup returns CDR1 LGHNA and CDR2 YNFKEQ. With 6 bases removed from V and 7 bases from J, the gap between germline ends came to 22 bases. The CDR3 is made up of 17 amino acids. The CDR3 nucleotides are TGTGCCAGCAGGGTAGTATCTTACCGCGACGGGAATTCACCCCTCCACTTT. This sequence encodes CASRVVSYRDGNSPLHF.

The V gene is TRBV9, the J gene TRBJ2-5; the match to TRBD2 covers 12 bases. V trimming: 3 bases; J trimming: 2 bases; junction bases outside the gene matches: 2. Germline CDR1 is SGDLS and CDR2 is YYNGEE. The CDR3 length is 15 residues. The CDR3 DNA is TGTGCCAGCAGCGCGACTAGCGGGAGTCAAGAGACCCAGTACTTC. Translated, it gives CASSATSGSQETQYF.

The chain recombines TRBV27 with TRBJ1-2, with TRBD1 identical over 7 bases. CDR3 size: 15 residues. Trimming at V came to 3 bases and at J to 3 bases, leaving 7 bases not matched to a gene. Germline CDR1 MNHEY, CDR2 SMNVEV (reference sequence). The CDR3: CASSFRQGSYYGYTF. In DNA form, the CDR3 reads TGTGCCAGCAGTTTTCGACAGGGCTCCTACTATGGCTACACCTTC.

This rearrangement joins TRBV30 to TRBJ1-2; possibly TRBD1 for D (6 bases). The germline V gene has CDR1 GTSNPN and CDR2 SVGIG (reference sequence). The germline V and J ends were trimmed by 3 bases and 6 bases, with 14 bases remaining between them. This CDR3 is 13 amino acids long. In DNA form, the CDR3 reads TGTGCCTGGAGCCACGGGGAGGGGGATGGCTACACCTTC. Translating it yields CAWSHGEGDGYTF.

This chain joins TRBV3-1 (or the pseudogene TRBV3-2) and TRBJ1-3; TRBD1 might be the D (6 bases). V was shortened by 8 bases and J by 2 bases, with 16 bases between the two germline ends. The germline V gene has CDR1 LGHDT and CDR2 YNNKEL (reference sequence). This CDR3 comprises 15 residues. DNA of the CDR3: TGTGCCAGCGCCCGGACAGCCCTTACTGGAAACACCATATATTTT. Translation gives CASARTALTGNTIYF.

The chain combines TRBV18 with TRBJ1-5; TRBD1 matches 7 bases. The CDR3 runs to 15 residues. V shed 2 bases and J 5 bases; nucleotides not matched to a gene: 6. CDR1 is KGHSH and CDR2 is LQKENI in the germline V gene. Here the CDR3 reads CASSPEGARDQPQHF. CDR3 sequence (DNA): TGTGCCAGCTCACCAGAGGGGGCGAGGGATCAGCCCCAGCATTTT. Full variable domain (missing parts from reference TRBV18 and TRBJ1-5): NAGVMQNPRHLVRRRGQEARLRCSPMKGHSHVYWYRQLPEEGLKFMVYLQKENIIDESGMPKERFSAEFPKEGPSILRIQQVVRGDSAAYFCASSPEGARDQPQHFGDGTRLSIL.

The chain links TRBV6-2 or TRBV6-3 to TRBJ1-2, with no clear D. CDR3 length: 13 amino acids. With 0 bases removed from V and 8 bases from J, the gap between germline ends came to 10 bases. Germline CDR1 MNHEY, CDR2 SVGEGT. The CDR3, as DNA: TGTGCCAGCAGTTACTCGAACGGGGTCGGCTACACCTTC. Its translation: CASSYSNGVGYTF.

This chain links TRBV28 with TRBJ2-2; 9 bases match TRBD2. V shed 6 bases and J 6 bases; nucleotides not matched to a gene: 11. Per germline, CDR1 MDHEN and CDR2 SYDVKM. The CDR3 has 16 amino acids. CDR3 in amino acids: CASRRRGGSEAGELFF. DNA for the CDR3: TGTGCCAGCAGGCGGCGGGGGGGCAGCGAGGCCGGGGAGCTGTTTTTT.

The chain carries TRBV19 and TRBJ1-2; 7 nucleotides align to TRBD1. The CDR3 extends over 12 amino acids. J was trimmed by 8 bases and V by 6 bases; bases with no gene match: 6. Germline V gene data show CDR1 as LNHDA and CDR2 as SQIVND (reference sequence). The CDR3 bases are TGTGCCAGTAGCTCGGGGACAGACGGCTACACCTTC. Its protein product is CASSSGTDGYTF.

The sample holds one count of this clone. V usage is TRBV5-6 and J usage is TRBJ2-2; tentative D call: TRBD1 (6 bases). Trimming stripped 7 bases from V and 0 bases from J, with 16 bases between. The CDR3 has 16 amino acids. CDR1 and CDR2 from the germline V gene are SGHDT and YYEEEE. Written as DNA, the CDR3 is TGTGCCAGCCAAGATTTGGGGGCATCGAACACCGGGGAGCTGTTTTTT. It is translated as CASQDLGASNTGELFF. Based on the CDR3 plus reference TRBV5-6 and TRBJ2-2, the full variable domain is DAGVTQSPTHLIKTRGQQVTLRCSPKSGHDTVSWYQQALGQGPQFIFQYYEEEERQRGNFPDRFSGHQFPNYSSELNVNALLLGDSALYLCASQDLGASNTGELFFGEGSRLTVL.

This sequence joins TRBV11-3 and TRBJ1-2, with 7 bases identical to TRBD1. CDR1 is SGHNT, CDR2 YENEEA, per germline. The CDR3 length is 15 residues. V trimming: 1 base; J trimming: 6 bases; junction bases outside the gene matches: 8. CDR3 residues: CASSLVPRGADGYTF. The CDR3 nucleotides read TGTGCCAGCAGCTTAGTCCCCAGGGGGGCGGATGGCTACACCTTC.

Concerning this clone itself: Other DNA sequences in this sample translate to the same CDR3. V gene TRBV4-3 combines with J gene TRBJ2-5, with TRBD2 matching over 8 bases. There are 15 residues in the CDR3. The trim removed 3 bases at V and 1 base at J, leaving 4 bases unmatched. Germline V gene sequence: CDR1 LGHNA, CDR2 YSLEER. The CDR3: CASSQERGGQETQYF. The CDR3 nucleotides are TGCGCCAGCAGCCAGGAACGGGGGGGCCAAGAGACCCAGTACTTC.

This clone showed up just once. This chain joins TRBV4-2 and TRBJ1-1; 9 bases match TRBD1. Germline CDR1 and CDR2: LGHNA and YNFKEQ. Trimming at V came to 3 bases and at J to 1 base, leaving 12 bases not matched to a gene. There are 18 residues in the CDR3. The CDR3 region has the DNA TGTGCCAGCAGCCAGGAAGTACCGGGACAGGGAACGAACACTGAAGCTTTCTTT. Protein product: CASSQEVPGQGTNTEAFF.

The V and J genes are TRBV18 and TRBJ1-6; TRBD1 might be the D (6 bases). V lost 5 bases and J lost 9, with 14 bases in between. Looked up from germline, CDR1 is KGHSH and CDR2 is LQKENI. The CDR3 length is 14 residues. For the CDR3, the DNA is TGTGCCAGCTCAGCAGGGGAAGGCGTTTCACCCCTCCACTTT. Encoded protein: CASSAGEGVSPLHF.

The chain combines TRBV27 with TRBJ1-2; possible D gene TRBD1, 5 bases. CDR1 is MNHEY, CDR2 SMNVEV, per germline (reference sequence). CDR3 length: 12 amino acids. The V gene lost 5 bases and the J gene lost 7 bases, with 11 bases spanning the gap. CDR3 sequence reads: CASSPVGGGYTF. The CDR3 nucleotides are TGTGCCAGCAGTCCCGTCGGGGGTGGCTACACCTTC.

This chain joins TRBV10-1 and TRBJ1-1; 11 nucleotides agree with TRBD1. The CDR3 covers 17 residues. V dropped 7 bases and J dropped 3; count of bases not matched to a gene: 13. CDR1 and CDR2 (germline): WNHNN, SYGVQD (reference sequence). The CDR3 protein is CASNDPVGTGGDTEAFF. The DNA for the CDR3 is TGCGCCAGCAATGATCCGGTCGGGACAGGGGGAGACACTGAAGCTTTCTTT.

In nucleotides, the CDR3 is TGTGCCAGCAGCTTAGAATCCGTCAGTTATGGCTACACCTTC. Translating it yields CASSLESVSYGYTF. The rearrangement uses TRBV11-2 and TRBJ1-2; D is uncertain. Germline-derived CDR1 and CDR2 are SGHAT and FQNNGV. V lost 0 bases and J 5 bases, leaving 10 bases between the germline ends. CDR3 length: 14 residues.